The 15 T cell receptor beta chains below come from one sample, sequenced in a study of human T cells and chemical hapten exposure. TCRdb re-analysed the RACE reads in MiXCR, keeping a single row per CDR3 protein. The sample carries around 200,000 distinct CDR3 sequences, under 30% recorded once. The time point denotes: patch test 3, about 24 weeks after DPC sensitization. The treatment denotes: therapeutic diphenylcyclopropenone sensitization with weekly scalp DPC. Sequenced material: whole blood, taken in connection with sensitization to the hapten diphenylcyclopropenone (DPC). All receptors come from a woman aged 35 to 49 with alopecia areata. Some clones in this sample may be carry-over from other donors' samples.

The chain joins TRBV11-2 to TRBJ2-5; 8 bases match TRBD1. Germline trimming cut 5 bases from V and 5 bases from J; bases unmatched to any gene: 7. Germline V gene lookup returns CDR1 SGHAT and CDR2 FQNNGV. The CDR3 is 14 amino acids. The CDR3 reads CASSHGTGVETQYF. The CDR3 DNA reads as TGTGCCAGCAGCCATGGGACAGGCGTGGAGACCCAGTACTTC.

This clonotype turned up a few times. V gene TRBV10-3 combines with J gene TRBJ2-1; D is unclear. The V end was cut by 5 bases, the J end by 6 bases, with 14 bases between. This CDR3 has 14 residues. Germline assignment: CDR1 ENHRY and CDR2 SYGVKD. CDR3 sequence reads: CAISSLLNGNEQFF. CDR3 nucleotides: TGTGCCATCAGTTCCCTCTTGAACGGCAATGAGCAGTTCTTC.

This clonotype was seen a few times. The V call is TRBV3-1, the J call TRBJ2-1; 9 positions match TRBD2. V lost 0 bases and J lost 6; bases outside the gene matches: 12. Germline lookup yields CDR1 LGHDT and CDR2 YNNKEL (reference sequence). The CDR3 is 18 residues long. The CDR3 DNA follows: TGTGCCAGCAGCCAAGATGGCATAGCGGGAGAATGGGGCAATGAGCAGTTCTTC. This sequence encodes CASSQDGIAGEWGNEQFF.

The chain links TRBV7-2 to TRBJ2-5; D is possibly TRBD1 (6 bases). The germline V gene encodes CDR1 SGHTA and CDR2 FQGNSA. The germline V and J ends were trimmed by 0 bases and 1 base, with 9 bases remaining between them. The CDR3 runs to 15 residues. CDR3 DNA: TGTGCCAGCAGCTTAGCGCTGGGGGCCCAAGAGACCCAGTACTTC. Amino acids: CASSLALGAQETQYF.

This clonotype has a handful of counts. The chain carries TRBV7-2 and TRBJ2-4, with D possibly being TRBD2 (6 bases). Germline V CDR1 and CDR2: SGHTA, FQGNSA. V dropped 2 bases and J dropped 9 bases, with 20 bases sitting between them. This CDR3 is 16 amino acids long. CDR3 amino acids: CASSLIKLAPSGIQYF. CDR3 DNA sequence: TGTGCCAGCAGCTTAATTAAACTAGCCCCCTCCGGCATTCAGTACTTC.

The chain couples TRBV7-2 to TRBJ2-7, with D unresolved. Germline-derived CDR1 and CDR2 are SGHTA and FQGNSA. Trimming removed 5 bases at V and 7 bases at J, with 15 bases between. CDR3 length: 13 residues. Here the CDR3 DNA reads TGTGCCAGCAGCCCGACGACCCTCGGTGAGCAGTACTTC. Amino acids: CASSPTTLGEQYF.

This clonotype was seen a handful of times. The chain uses TRBV6-2 or TRBV6-3 and TRBJ1-5; the D is unclear. V was trimmed by 2 bases and J by 0 bases, leaving 5 bases between them. Germline loops: CDR1 MNHEY, CDR2 SVGEGT. There are 14 residues in the CDR3. The CDR3 loop reads CASSYGVSNQPQHF. CDR3 DNA sequence: TGTGCCAGCAGTTACGGGGTTAGCAATCAGCCCCAGCATTTT.

A few counts support this clonotype. The chain joins TRBV20-1 to TRBJ2-7; 10 bases match TRBD2. Trimming took 4 bases from V and 4 from J; bases not matched to a gene: 4. Germline-derived CDR1 and CDR2 are DFQATT and SNEGSKA (reference sequence). The CDR3 length is 13 residues. CDR3 amino acids: CSATLAGTYEQYF. CDR3 sequence (DNA): TGCAGTGCTACACTAGCGGGAACATACGAGCAGTACTTC.

This rearrangement joins TRBV7-2 to TRBJ1-1; TRBD1 matches 8 bases. The CDR3 has 15 residues. Germline CDR1 is SGHTA and CDR2 is FQGNSA. J lost 0 bases, V lost 5 bases, and 5 bases had no gene match. The CDR3 loop is CASSRTGPVNTEAFF. CDR3 bases: TGTGCCAGCAGCCGGACAGGGCCCGTGAACACTGAAGCTTTCTTT.

This clonotype has more than one count but fewer than ten. The chain joins TRBV28 to TRBJ2-2; tentatively, D is TRBD1 or TRBD2 (7 bases each). Trimming cost V 3 bases and J 8 bases, with 19 bases left between them. The CDR3 spans 16 residues. Germline V lookup: CDR1 MDHEN, CDR2 SYDVKM. CDR3 region: CASSLAAGDSRGELFF. The CDR3 nucleotides read TGTGCCAGCAGTTTGGCCGCGGGGGACAGCAGGGGGGAGCTGTTTTTT.

This clonotype turned up a few times. The chain couples TRBV5-1 to TRBJ2-2, with 15 nucleotides matching TRBD2. Germline V gives CDR1 SGHRS, CDR2 YFSETQ. The V gene end was trimmed by 4 bases and the J gene end by 5 bases; junction bases not matched to a gene: 6. CDR3 length equals 17 residues. The CDR3 reads CASSRTSGRARTGELFF. CDR3 bases: TGCGCCAGCAGCCGGACTAGCGGGAGGGCGCGGACCGGGGAGCTGTTTTTT.

This clonotype was picked up a small number of times. The rearrangement uses TRBV7-8 and TRBJ1-2; 11 positions match TRBD1. The CDR3 runs to 15 residues. Germline V gene sequence: CDR1 SGHVS, CDR2 FQNEAQ. V dropped 4 bases and J dropped 3; count of bases not matched to a gene: 4. The CDR3 reads CASSWTGGGYYGYTF. DNA for the CDR3: TGTGCCAGCAGCTGGACAGGGGGCGGCTACTATGGCTACACCTTC.

V is TRBV5-6 and J is TRBJ2-1, with 12 bases lining up with TRBD2. V was clipped by 2 bases and J by 7 bases; unmatched bases: 7. Germline-derived CDR1 and CDR2 are SGHDT and YYEEEE. The CDR3 totals 16 residues. In nucleotides, the CDR3 is TGTGCCAGCAGCTTTCTTCAGACTAGCGGGAGTAATGAGCAGTTCTTC. Protein sequence: CASSFLQTSGSNEQFF.

In its sample, this clonotype was seen a few times. This chain joins TRBV28 and TRBJ2-1; D unclear. The V end lost 5 bases, the J end lost 3 bases, and 5 bases lay between the germline ends. CDR1 and CDR2 (germline): MDHEN, SYDVKM. This CDR3 is 12 amino acids long. CDR3 coding DNA: TGTGCCAGCAGTCCCTTCTACAATGAGCAGTTCTTC. This gives the protein CASSPFYNEQFF.

The chain employs TRBV20-1 and TRBJ2-7; 12 nucleotides agree with TRBD1. The CDR3 totals 14 residues. Germline lookup yields CDR1 DFQATT and CDR2 SNEGSKA (reference sequence). The ends lost 0 bases at V and 9 bases at J; junction bases unmatched: 6. CDR3: CSARDGTGGKGQYF. In DNA form, the CDR3 reads TGCAGTGCTAGAGATGGGACAGGGGGCAAGGGGCAGTACTTC.